This is a list of T cell receptor beta chains from one sample in a study of cytotoxic CD8 clonotypes in ibrutinib-treated CLL. The repertoire was sequenced with immunoSEQ multiplex PCR; TCRdb's copy has only in-frame clones and lacks some. The table lists around 140,000 clones, about 76% of them singletons. The starting material was PBMCs, obtained after 24 months of ibrutinib treatment. The receptors come from a human donor with chronic lymphocytic leukemia. CDR3s include the opening cysteine and the closing phenylalanine or tryptophan. Each record gives: clone size, D gene, V gene, J gene, CDR3 protein, CDR3 DNA. The D gene is left open where the match is weak. Clone size, where shown, is once, few, many, or a class for clones that have expanded.

NA	NA	TRBV6-6	TRBJ1-2	CASSPRAEGGGYTF	TGTGCCAGCAGCCCCCGAGCCGAGGGTGGCGGCTACACCTTC
NA	NA	TRBV5-8	TRBJ2-2	CASSLYSAFWPGELFF	TGTGCCAGCAGCTTGTATTCGGCATTTTGGCCCGGGGAGCTGTTTTTT
NA	NA	TRBV11-2	TRBJ1-1	CASSLGRAWGRTEAFF	TGTGCCAGCAGCTTAGGGCGGGCTTGGGGCCGCACTGAAGCTTTCTTT
NA	NA	TRBV28	TRBJ2-5	CASRGGKETQYF	TGTGCCAGCAGAGGGGGGAAAGAGACCCAGTACTTC
NA	NA	TRBV30	TRBJ2-2	CAWGPHRTGELFF	TGTGCCTGGGGACCGCACAGGACCGGGGAGCTGTTTTTT
NA	TRBD2	TRBV13	TRBJ2-5	CASSPPAGGLGQETQYF	TGTGCCAGCAGCCCCCCGGCGGGGGGGCTCGGGCAAGAGACCCAGTACTTC
NA	TRBD1	TRBV7-2	TRBJ2-7	CASSLARGSEQYF	TGTGCCAGCAGCTTAGCCAGGGGGAGCGAGCAGTACTTC
NA	NA	TRBV4-3	TRBJ2-7	CASSQDMDGREQYF	TGCGCCAGCAGCCAAGATATGGACGGCCGGGAGCAGTACTTC
NA	NA	TRBV7-3	TRBJ2-2	CASTRGSNTGELFF	TGTGCCAGCACCCGGGGGTCGAACACCGGGGAGCTGTTTTTT
NA	NA	TRBV10-3	TRBJ1-2	CAISDGAGDNYGYTF	TGTGCCATCAGTGACGGGGCAGGGGACAACTATGGCTACACCTTC
NA	NA	TRBV6-5	TRBJ2-2	CASSPDPLTGELFF	TGTGCCAGCAGCCCCGACCCGCTCACCGGGGAGCTGTTTTTT
NA	NA	TRBV6-5	TRBJ2-7	CASSYRGGRVTYEQYF	TGTGCCAGCAGTTACAGGGGGGGCAGGGTGACCTACGAGCAGTACTTC
NA	NA	TRBV11-3	TRBJ2-1	CASSLDIRGEQFF	TGTGCCAGCAGCTTAGATATAAGGGGTGAGCAGTTCTTC
NA	NA	TRBV5-1	TRBJ1-5	CASSLGDGDQPQHF	TGCGCCAGCAGCTTGGGGGACGGCGATCAGCCCCAGCATTTT
NA	NA	TRBV16	TRBJ1-2	CASSLAVGAYGYTF	TGTGCCAGCAGCCTCGCCGTCGGGGCCTATGGCTACACCTTC
many	NA	TRBV11-2	TRBJ1-3	CASSVFSGNTIYF	TGTGCCAGCAGTGTCTTCTCTGGAAACACCATATATTTT
NA	NA	TRBV6-1	TRBJ2-3	CASSGSTGRGTQYF	TGTGCCAGCAGTGGCTCGACAGGAAGGGGTACGCAGTATTTT
NA	NA	TRBV18	TRBJ2-6	CASSPPGGSGANVLTF	TGTGCCAGCTCCCCCCCTGGGGGCTCTGGGGCCAACGTCCTGACTTTC
few	TRBD2	TRBV18	TRBJ2-3	CASSPTSGGSTDTQYF	TGTGCCAGCTCACCTACTAGCGGAGGTAGCACAGATACGCAGTATTTT
NA	NA	TRBV18	TRBJ1-6	CASSPRPATSSYNSPLHF	TGTGCCAGCTCACCACGCCCAGCTACCAGCTCCTATAATTCACCCCTCCACTTT
NA	NA	TRBV5-4	TRBJ2-1	CASSLGNNEQFF	TGTGCCAGCAGCTTGGGTAACAATGAGCAGTTCTTC
NA	TRBD2	TRBV7-3	TRBJ2-3	CASSPTSGASDTQYF	TGTGCCAGCAGCCCGACTAGCGGGGCATCAGATACGCAGTATTTT
NA	TRBD1	TRBV6-5	TRBJ1-1	CASSWEGGAGTEAFF	TGTGCCAGCAGTTGGGAAGGGGGCGCGGGCACTGAAGCTTTCTTT
once	NA	TRBV7-9	TRBJ2-7	CASSLGGAIYEQYF	TGTGCCAGCAGCTTAGGAGGGGCTATCTACGAGCAGTACTTC
NA	NA	TRBV4-2	TRBJ1-2	CASSRMGGERADGYTF	TGTGCCAGCAGCCGCATGGGGGGAGAGAGGGCGGATGGCTACACCTTC
NA	TRBD1	TRBV11-1	TRBJ2-7	CASSLAPRQGAGEQYF	TGTGCCAGCAGCTTAGCCCCCCGACAGGGGGCGGGGGAGCAGTACTTC
NA	NA	TRBV6-5	TRBJ1-6	CASSYASPTGNSPLHF	TGTGCCAGCAGTTACGCCAGCCCGACTGGCAATTCACCCCTCCACTTT
NA	NA	TRBV27	TRBJ2-5	CASSLSWGRSIYEETQYF	TGTGCCAGCAGTTTATCTTGGGGCAGGTCCATTTATGAAGAGACCCAGTACTTC
NA	TRBD1	TRBV7-8	TRBJ1-1	CASSLGTGGGGAFF	TGTGCCAGCAGCTTAGGGACAGGGGGCGGCGGAGCTTTCTTT
NA	TRBD2	TRBV18	TRBJ2-2	CASSPRLATNTGELFF	TGTGCCAGCTCACCACGACTAGCCACGAACACCGGGGAGCTGTTTTTT
NA	NA	TRBV5-4	TRBJ2-6	CASSTATGSGANVLTF	TGTGCCAGCAGCACGGCAACCGGATCTGGGGCCAACGTCCTGACTTTC
few	NA	TRBV5-1	TRBJ1-3	CASSLVGRSHSGNTIYF	TGCGCCAGCAGCTTGGTCGGCCGATCTCACTCTGGAAACACCATATATTTT
NA	NA	TRBV6-5	TRBJ1-5	CASSYSFTGKQPQHF	TGTGCCAGCAGTTACTCGTTTACGGGGAAACAGCCCCAGCATTTT
few	TRBD1	TRBV2	TRBJ1-2	CASRTTGGVYGYTF	TGTGCCAGCAGAACAACAGGGGGGGTCTATGGCTACACCTTC
NA	NA	TRBV19	TRBJ1-1	CASRYRNEAFF	TGTGCCAGTAGGTATAGAAATGAAGCTTTCTTT
few	TRBD2	TRBV9	TRBJ2-3	CASAWRAGGADTQYF	TGTGCCAGCGCATGGAGGGCGGGAGGGGCAGATACGCAGTATTTT
NA	NA	TRBV6-5	TRBJ1-1	CATRANTEAFF	TGTGCCACCCGGGCGAACACTGAAGCTTTCTTT
NA	NA	TRBV7-9	TRBJ2-1	CASSDLRDEQFF	TGTGCCAGCAGCGACCTGCGGGATGAGCAGTTCTTC
NA	NA	TRBV13	TRBJ1-2	CASSWLGEGYGYTF	TGTGCCAGCAGCTGGCTGGGGGAGGGCTATGGCTACACCTTC
NA	NA	TRBV9	TRBJ2-7	CASSVDVSDGYEQYF	TGTGCCAGCAGCGTAGATGTGTCGGATGGCTACGAGCAGTACTTC
NA	NA	TRBV4-3	TRBJ2-1	CASSQAAWGRRGEEQFF	TGCGCCAGCAGCCAAGCGGCGTGGGGACGGCGGGGAGAAGAGCAGTTCTTC
NA	TRBD1	TRBV18	TRBJ1-4	CASSRGTDEKLFF	TGTGCCAGCTCACGGGGGACAGATGAAAAACTGTTTTTT
NA	TRBD2	TRBV2	TRBJ2-2	CASRGGSGNTGELFF	TGTGCCAGCAGGGGAGGGAGCGGAAACACCGGGGAGCTGTTTTTT
NA	NA	TRBV28	TRBJ1-1	CASSFPPSWGEAFF	TGTGCCAGCAGTTTTCCGCCGTCTTGGGGTGAAGCTTTCTTT